The entry below describes one T cell receptor (beta chain). The source of the sample is a study of cytomegalovirus exposure and HLA in healthy donors. CDR3 size: 15 residues. Trimming pared 2 bases from V and 4 bases from J, leaving 13 bases between. CDR1 is MNHEY, CDR2 SVGAGI, per germline. 60 Vbeta and 13 Jbeta primers were used in PCR. Assay: immunoSEQ multiplex PCR; the TCRdb copy retains only in-frame clones and omits some. The repertoire includes about 190,000 clones, around 80% of them detected once, and 1.2% sits in the top ten. The chain carries TRBV6-5 and TRBJ2-3, with a weak D call TRBD1 (5 bases). The specimen was PBMCs. This sequence originates from a boy younger than 10 in good health and CMV-seronegative. Here the CDR3 DNA reads TGTGCCAGCAGTTACGGGGCAGGGAACGCAGATACGCAGTATTTT. The encoded protein is CASSYGAGNADTQYF.